The following is a T cell receptor beta chain sequence with its context. The CDR3 extends over 12 amino acids. In germline, CDR1 is SQVTM, CDR2 ANQGSEA. Between the trimmed V and J ends, which lost 3 bases and 3 bases, there was a span of 7 bases. As originally analysed: Nucleated cell counts were estimated from reference gene primer amplification. Here immunoSEQ multiplex PCR was the method, and the copy in TCRdb shows in-frame clones only, minus some. The DNA gave D and trimming, while V, J and clone size come from that table. Of about 170,000 clones listed, about 85% were seen once; the top ten hold 1.2%. This record comes from a study of blood T cell repertoires in COVID-19. Study-wide background: The United States, Italy and Spain provided the acute and convalescent COVID-19 samples. In each case, the material was cDNA or gDNA derived from T cells, B-cell-depleted T cells, or PBMCs.

This clonotype originated in a man aged 55 to 70 who had recovered from COVID-19. Sequencing input: peripheral blood. V is TRBV29-1 and J is TRBJ2-3; tentative D call: TRBD2 (5 bases). The CDR3 is CSVDRDTDTQYF. In DNA, the CDR3 is TGCAGCGTTGATCGGGATACAGATACGCAGTATTTT.